Below, 32 T cell receptor beta chains from the same sample are listed, as sequenced in a study of OX40 agonist ivuxolimab in advanced cancers. Measured with immunoSEQ multiplex PCR; TCRdb has only the in-frame clones, and not every one. The table records 13,000 or so clones, 75% to 90% of them present only once. The source was CD4+ or CD8+ T cells sorted from blood, collected in a trial of the OX40 agonist ivuxolimab. Receptors were obtained from an adult with an advanced solid tumor such as melanoma, head and neck, liver or kidney cancer.

The rearrangement joins TRBV27 to TRBJ2-7, with 10 bases that match TRBD1. The CDR3 totals 15 residues. V was pared by 3 bases and J by 2 bases, with 4 bases of the junction left unmatched. Per the germline V gene, CDR1 is MNHEY and CDR2 is SMNVEV (reference sequence). In DNA form, the CDR3 reads TGTGCCAGCAGTTTTATCGGACAGGGGGCCTACGAGCAGTACTTC. Translating gives CASSFIGQGAYEQYF.

V and J are TRBV7-3 and TRBJ1-1; 8 bases agree with TRBD1. V dropped 2 bases and J dropped 8; count of bases not matched to a gene: 4. The CDR3 contains 13 residues. The germline CDR1 and CDR2 sequences are SGHTA and FQGTGA. CDR3 region: CASSLGQGREAFF. CDR3 nucleotides: TGTGCCAGCAGCTTAGGACAGGGCCGGGAAGCTTTCTTT.

This clone was seen more than once but under ten times. This specimen includes other DNA sequences encoding the same CDR3. The CDR3 DNA reads TGTGCCAGCAGCTTAACAGGGTCCAATGAGCAGTTCTTC. This encodes CASSLTGSNEQFF. The chain couples TRBV7-8 to TRBJ2-1; a possible D gene is TRBD1 (6 bases). Between the trimmed V and J ends, which lost 2 bases and 6 bases, there was a span of 8 bases. The CDR3 loop spans 13 amino acids. CDR1 and CDR2 (germline): SGHVS, FQNEAQ.

The chain is built from TRBV11-2 and TRBJ2-3, with 11 bases identical to TRBD2. Germline V gives CDR1 SGHAT, CDR2 FQNNGV. The CDR3 has 16 amino acids. Trimming removed 7 bases from V and 4 bases from J; junction bases left unmatched: 10. The CDR3 is CASNRTSGFNADTQYF. In DNA, the CDR3 is TGTGCCAGCAACAGGACTAGCGGGTTCAACGCAGATACGCAGTATTTT.

The chain has TRBV4-1 and TRBJ2-7; either TRBD1 or TRBD2 may fit D (6 bases each). The length of the CDR3 is 14 residues. The V and J ends lost 1 base and 2 bases respectively, with 9 bases between them. Looked up from germline, CDR1 is MGHRA and CDR2 is YSYEKL. The CDR3 coding sequence is TGCGCCAGCAGCCAAGCGGGGGCGACCTACGAGCAGTACTTC. It translates to CASSQAGATYEQYF.

The chain employs TRBV6-6 and TRBJ1-2; possible D gene TRBD1, 6 bases. Germline V gives CDR1 MNHNY, CDR2 SVGAGI (reference sequence). Trimming pared 8 bases from V and 0 bases from J, leaving 19 bases between. The CDR3 consists of 16 residues. The CDR3 region is CASSHSAGETNYGYTF. The CDR3 DNA reads TGTGCCAGCTCGCATTCGGCAGGGGAGACTAACTATGGCTACACCTTC.

The chain employs TRBV6-6 and TRBJ2-7; 7 nucleotides line up with TRBD1. Germline CDR1 MNHNY, CDR2 SVGAGI (reference sequence). The junction had 1 base not matched to a gene; V was cut back by 0 bases and J by 5 bases. CDR3 length equals 13 residues. The CDR3: CASSYSQGNEQYF. CDR3 coding DNA: TGTGCCAGCAGTTACTCACAGGGGAACGAGCAGTACTTC.

This chain connects TRBV5-1 to TRBJ2-5; maybe TRBD2 (6 bases). The V end lost 2 bases, the J end lost 5 bases, and 10 bases lay between the germline ends. The CDR3 runs to 13 residues. Per germline, CDR1 SGHRS and CDR2 YFSETQ. CDR3 residues: CASSLEGGETQYF. The CDR3 DNA follows: TGCGCCAGCAGCTTAGAGGGAGGCGAGACCCAGTACTTC.

The V and J genes are TRBV5-4 and TRBJ2-2; weak D call: TRBD1 (6 bases). CDR3 size: 14 residues. The V and J ends lost 4 bases and 6 bases respectively, with 13 bases between them. The germline V gene has CDR1 SGHNT and CDR2 YYREEE (reference sequence). Here the CDR3 reads CASSNQGSPGELFF. The CDR3 DNA is TGTGCCAGCAGCAATCAGGGGTCCCCCGGGGAGCTGTTTTTT.

The chain has TRBV9 and TRBJ2-2; 8 nucleotides line up with TRBD2. Germline V gene data show CDR1 as SGDLS and CDR2 as YYNGEE. J was trimmed by 6 bases and V by 4 bases; bases with no gene match: 5. This CDR3 is built from 14 residues. CDR3 DNA sequence: TGTGCCAGCAGCTACGGGGGGGCCTCCGGGGAGCTGTTTTTT. This translates into CASSYGGASGELFF.

The V and J genes are TRBV7-3 and TRBJ2-7, with a tentative D call TRBD2 (6 bases). Per germline, CDR1 SGHTA and CDR2 FQGTGA. This CDR3 comprises 15 residues. The V end lost 2 bases, the J end lost 0 bases, and 11 bases lay between the germline ends. The CDR3 DNA follows: TGTGCCAGCAGCTTATGGGGCGGGGACTCCTACGAGCAGTACTTC. Its protein is CASSLWGGDSYEQYF.

CDR3 nucleotide sequence: TGCGCCAGCAGAACTACAGGGGAAGGATCCTACAATGAGCAGTTCTTC. As protein: CASRTTGEGSYNEQFF. This chain joins TRBV10-2 and TRBJ2-1, with 7 bases identical to TRBD1. The CDR3 length is 16 residues. Germline CDR1 and CDR2: WSHSY and SAAADI. V was pared by 6 bases and J by 1 base, with 9 bases of the junction left unmatched.

The chain combines TRBV27 with TRBJ2-1; the match to TRBD2 covers 12 bases. Unmatched junction bases numbered 3, after V lost 2 bases and J lost 7 bases. There are 15 residues in the CDR3. The germline gives CDR1 MNHEY, CDR2 SMNVEV (reference sequence). The CDR3 reads CASSLGTSGWNEQFF. The CDR3 DNA sequence: TGTGCCAGCAGTTTAGGGACTAGCGGGTGGAATGAGCAGTTCTTC.

CDR3 residues: CASSLGTGGYTEAFF. DNA of the CDR3: TGTGCCAGCAGTCTAGGGACAGGGGGCTACACTGAAGCTTTCTTT. The chain employs TRBV27 and TRBJ1-1, with 12 bases identical to TRBD1. The V gene end was trimmed by 5 bases and the J gene end by 3 bases; junction bases not matched to a gene: 4. The length of the CDR3 is 15 residues. Per the germline V gene, CDR1 is MNHEY and CDR2 is SMNVEV (reference sequence).

V and J are TRBV7-8 and TRBJ2-7; D remains ambiguous. CDR3 length: 14 amino acids. Looked up from germline, CDR1 is SGHVS and CDR2 is FQNEAQ. The ends were cut back, 0 bases at V and 5 bases at J, with 11 bases in the middle. CDR3 amino acids: CASSLARLRDEQYF. The CDR3 DNA reads TGTGCCAGCAGCTTAGCGCGGTTAAGGGACGAGCAGTACTTC.

The V gene is TRBV15, the J gene TRBJ1-5; 7 nucleotides match TRBD1. The CDR3 totals 15 residues. Germline assignment: CDR1 LNHNV and CDR2 YYDKDF (reference sequence). Germline trimming cut 4 bases from V and 5 bases from J; bases unmatched to any gene: 8. The CDR3 here is CATSTTGDVDQPQHF. CDR3 sequence (DNA): TGTGCCACCAGCACCACAGGGGATGTAGATCAGCCCCAGCATTTT.

V and J are TRBV9 and TRBJ2-1; 9 bases are shared with TRBD2. The germline CDR1 and CDR2 sequences are SGDLS and YYNGEE. The CDR3 runs 15 residues. V dropped 3 bases and J dropped 7; count of bases not matched to a gene: 8. DNA of the CDR3: TGTGCCAGCAGCGCGGGGAGCGGGGGGTCAAATGAGCAGTTCTTC. This translates into CASSAGSGGSNEQFF.

The chain uses TRBV20-1 and TRBJ1-5, with a possible D match to TRBD1 (5 bases). The V and J ends lost 5 bases and 7 bases respectively, with 6 bases between them. This CDR3 is built from 10 residues. Per germline, CDR1 DFQATT and CDR2 SNEGSKA (reference sequence). The CDR3 loop reads CSAGGQPQHF. The CDR3, as DNA: TGCAGTGCTGGGGGGCAGCCCCAGCATTTT.

The V and J genes are TRBV6-6 and TRBJ2-2, with TRBD1 identical over 8 bases. CDR1 MNHNY and CDR2 SVGAGI come from the germline V gene (reference sequence). The CDR3 consists of 16 residues. After removal of 7 bases from V and 6 bases from J, the junction contained 13 bases not matched to a gene. Here the CDR3 reads CASTNAGGEGAGELFF. Written as DNA, the CDR3 is TGTGCCAGCACCAACGCAGGGGGCGAGGGAGCCGGGGAGCTGTTTTTT.

The gene calls are TRBV7-9 and TRBJ1-5; perhaps TRBD1 as D (5 bases). This CDR3 comprises 17 residues. Germline CDR1 reads SEHNR; CDR2 reads FQNEAQ (reference sequence). Trimming pared 0 bases from V and 2 bases from J, leaving 14 bases between. CDR3 bases: TGTGCCAGCAGCTTAGCTGGGGGAGGCGGTGGCAATCAGCCCCAGCATTTT. Encoded protein: CASSLAGGGGGNQPQHF. Full variable domain (outside the CDR3, taken from reference TRBV7-9 and TRBJ1-5): DTGVSQNPRHKITKRGQNVTFRCDPISEHNRLYWYRQTLGQGPEFLTYFQNEAQLEKSRLLSDRFSAERPKGSFSTLEIQRTEQGDSAMYLCASSLAGGGGGNQPQHFGDGTRLSIL.

The rearrangement joins TRBV4-1 to TRBJ2-7, with 10 bases matching TRBD2. The ends lost 4 bases at V and 6 bases at J; junction bases unmatched: 6. Germline CDR1 and CDR2: MGHRA and YSYEKL. This CDR3 region has 14 residues. CDR3 in DNA: TGCGCCAGCAGCCCAGCGGGAGGGCGGGGCGAGCAGTACTTC. Translating it yields CASSPAGGRGEQYF.

This sequence joins TRBV28 and TRBJ2-7; perhaps TRBD1 as D (6 bases). The CDR3 length is 14 residues. Germline CDR1 is MDHEN and CDR2 is SYDVKM. V gave up 4 bases and J gave up 3 bases, with 13 bases separating them. The CDR3 sequence is CASSWDILGYEQYF. As DNA, the CDR3 is TGTGCCAGCAGTTGGGACATTTTAGGCTACGAGCAGTACTTC.

The gene calls are TRBV6-5 and TRBJ1-2, with D possibly matching TRBD1 (6 bases). The CDR3 runs to 14 residues. V was clipped by 2 bases and J by 9 bases, with 16 bases between them. Looked up from germline, CDR1 is MNHEY and CDR2 is SVGAGI. The CDR3 sequence: CASSYTDGGWSYTF. Written as DNA, the CDR3 is TGTGCCAGCAGTTACACTGATGGGGGCTGGAGCTACACCTTC.

The V call is TRBV27, the J call TRBJ1-2; possibly TRBD1 for D (5 bases). The germline V and J ends were trimmed by 2 bases and 6 bases, with 13 bases remaining between them. Germline CDR1 reads MNHEY; CDR2 reads SMNVEV (reference sequence). The CDR3 length is 14 residues. CDR3 loop: CASSLRSRDHGYTF. The CDR3 coding sequence is TGTGCCAGCAGTTTAAGGTCCAGGGACCATGGCTACACCTTC.

V and J are TRBV4-1 and TRBJ2-1; TRBD1 or TRBD2 may be the D gene (7 bases each). The CDR3 consists of 16 residues. Germline lookup yields CDR1 MGHRA and CDR2 YSYEKL. Trimming took off 4 bases at V and 4 bases at J, with 17 bases between the two ends. The CDR3 nucleotides read TGCGCCAGCAGCCGGTCAGGGGGGGACCTTTACAATGAGCAGTTCTTC. Its translation is CASSRSGGDLYNEQFF.

The chain combines TRBV6-1 with TRBJ1-4, with 7 bases fitting TRBD1. The CDR3 spans 14 residues. CDR1 is MNHNS, CDR2 SASEGT, per germline. Losses at the gene ends were 4 bases for V and 8 bases for J; bases not matched to a gene: 7. CDR3 DNA sequence: TGTGCCAGCAGTGGCGGACAGGACGGGGAAAAACTGTTTTTT. It codes for CASSGGQDGEKLFF.

This clone was observed once. CDR3 loop: CASSYGENSYEQYF. In DNA, the CDR3 is TGTGCCAGCAGTTACGGCGAGAACTCCTACGAGCAGTACTTC. The chain links TRBV6-5 to TRBJ2-7; D gene ambiguous. Germline loops: CDR1 MNHEY, CDR2 SVGAGI. This CDR3 region has 14 residues. V lost 2 bases, J lost 0 bases, and 8 bases lay in between.

This clone was counted once. The J gene is TRBJ1-1, the V gene TRBV19, with D uncertain. The CDR3 length is 13 residues. Trimming cost V 3 bases and J 1 base, with 6 bases left between them. In germline, CDR1 is LNHDA, CDR2 SQIVND (reference sequence). The CDR3 loop is CASSMSENTEAFF. The DNA for the CDR3 is TGTGCCAGTAGTATGTCAGAGAACACTGAAGCTTTCTTT.

This chain joins TRBV5-6 and TRBJ2-7, with a tentative D call TRBD1 (6 bases). Germline V gene sequence: CDR1 SGHDT, CDR2 YYEEEE. Trimming left V 0 bases short and J 3 bases short, with 13 bases between. The CDR3 spans 15 residues. The CDR3 sequence is CASSLAGAGDYEQYF. The CDR3 DNA sequence: TGTGCCAGCAGCTTGGCCGGGGCAGGGGACTACGAGCAGTACTTC. Variable domain in full (rest from reference TRBV5-6 and TRBJ2-7): DAGVTQSPTHLIKTRGQQVTLRCSPKSGHDTVSWYQQALGQGPQFIFQYYEEEERQRGNFPDRFSGHQFPNYSSELNVNALLLGDSALYLCASSLAGAGDYEQYFGPGTRLTVT.

This sequence joins TRBV5-8 and TRBJ1-1; D possibly corresponds to TRBD1 (6 bases). Germline V gene data show CDR1 as SGHTS and CDR2 as YDEGEE. The V end was cut by 5 bases, the J end by 0 bases, with 17 bases between. The CDR3 runs to 16 residues. CDR3 DNA sequence: TGTGCCAGCAGATCATACAGGGAGGACATGAACACTGAAGCTTTCTTT. It translates to CASRSYREDMNTEAFF.

V usage is TRBV5-3 and J usage is TRBJ2-2; 7 positions agree with TRBD1. TRBV5-3 is filed as an ORF, its function uncertain. This CDR3 region has 16 residues. The J segment lost 2 bases and the V segment lost 0 bases, leaving 4 bases of the junction unmatched. CDR3 loop: CARSLATGANTGELFF. The CDR3 nucleotides read TGTGCCAGAAGCTTGGCCACAGGGGCCAACACCGGGGAGCTGTTTTTT.

The V gene is TRBV7-8, the J gene TRBJ1-5; no clear D. The CDR3 spans 12 residues. Germline lookup yields CDR1 SGHVS and CDR2 FQNEAQ. V lost 5 bases to trimming and J lost 0 bases, with 2 bases between them. CDR3 coding DNA: TGTGCCAGCAGCCCTAGCAATCAGCCCCAGCATTTT. As protein: CASSPSNQPQHF.